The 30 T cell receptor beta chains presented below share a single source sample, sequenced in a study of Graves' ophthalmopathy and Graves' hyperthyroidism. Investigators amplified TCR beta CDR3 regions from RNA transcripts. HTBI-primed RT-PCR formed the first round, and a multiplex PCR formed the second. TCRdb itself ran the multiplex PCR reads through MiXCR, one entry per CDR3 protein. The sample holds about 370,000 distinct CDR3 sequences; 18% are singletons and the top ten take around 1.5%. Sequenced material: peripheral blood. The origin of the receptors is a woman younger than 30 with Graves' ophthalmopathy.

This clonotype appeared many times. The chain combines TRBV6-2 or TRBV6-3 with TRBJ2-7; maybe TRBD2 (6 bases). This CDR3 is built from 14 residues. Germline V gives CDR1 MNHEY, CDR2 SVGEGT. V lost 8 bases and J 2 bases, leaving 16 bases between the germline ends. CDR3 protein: CASDESGLPYEQYF. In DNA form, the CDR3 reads TGTGCCAGCGATGAGTCGGGACTCCCCTACGAGCAGTACTTC.

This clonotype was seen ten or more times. This CDR3 is CASSLAGQTQETQYF. Written as DNA, the CDR3 is TGCGCCAGCAGCTTGGCGGGACAGACCCAAGAGACCCAGTACTTC. V and J are TRBV5-1 and TRBJ2-5, with 7 positions matching TRBD1. Germline CDR1 reads SGHRS; CDR2 reads YFSETQ. Trimming at V came to 0 bases and at J to 1 base, leaving 3 bases not matched to a gene. The CDR3 is made up of 15 amino acids.

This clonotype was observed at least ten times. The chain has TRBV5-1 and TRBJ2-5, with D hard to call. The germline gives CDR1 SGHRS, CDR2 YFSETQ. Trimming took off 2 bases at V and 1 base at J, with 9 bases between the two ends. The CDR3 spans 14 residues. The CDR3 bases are TGCGCCAGCAGCTTCGCGGAGCTCCAAGAGACCCAGTACTTC. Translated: CASSFAELQETQYF.

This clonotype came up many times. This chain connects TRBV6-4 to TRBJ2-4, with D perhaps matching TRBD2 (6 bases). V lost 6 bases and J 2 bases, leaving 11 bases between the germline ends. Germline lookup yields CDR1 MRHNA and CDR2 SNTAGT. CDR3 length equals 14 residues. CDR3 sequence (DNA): TGTGCCAGCAGGGACGGGGGAACCAAAAACATTCAGTACTTC. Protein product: CASRDGGTKNIQYF.

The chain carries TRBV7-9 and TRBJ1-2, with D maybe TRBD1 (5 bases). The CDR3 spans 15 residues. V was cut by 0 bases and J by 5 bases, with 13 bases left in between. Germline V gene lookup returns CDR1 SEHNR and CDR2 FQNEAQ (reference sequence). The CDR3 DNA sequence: TGTGCCAGCAGCTTAGCGGCGGGACCCCAGTATGGCTACACCTTC. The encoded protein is CASSLAAGPQYGYTF.

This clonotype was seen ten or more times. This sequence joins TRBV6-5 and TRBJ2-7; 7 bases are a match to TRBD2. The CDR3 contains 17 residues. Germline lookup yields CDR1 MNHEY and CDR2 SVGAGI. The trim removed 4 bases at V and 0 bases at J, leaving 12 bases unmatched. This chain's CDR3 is CASSSLARGGSSYEQYF. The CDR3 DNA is TGTGCCAGCAGTTCACTAGCCCGCGGGGGAAGCTCCTACGAGCAGTACTTC.

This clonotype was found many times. CDR3: CASISGAIPYEQYF. In nucleotides, the CDR3 is TGTGCCAGCATTAGCGGGGCCATTCCCTACGAGCAGTACTTC. J is TRBJ2-7 and V is TRBV28; 8 positions agree with TRBD2. The CDR3 loop spans 14 amino acids. Germline CDR1 and CDR2: MDHEN and SYDVKM. Trimming removed 7 bases from V and 2 bases from J; junction bases left unmatched: 7.

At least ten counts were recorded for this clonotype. This CDR3 is CASSPLAGVTTEQYF. The CDR3 DNA reads as TGTGCCAGCTCACCTCTCGCCGGGGTCACTACCGAGCAGTACTTC. The chain combines TRBV18 with TRBJ2-7; tentative D call: TRBD2 (5 bases). Deletions cut 3 bases from V and 6 bases from J, with 18 bases between. Germline V CDR1 and CDR2: KGHSH, LQKENI. The CDR3 sequence is 15 residues long. The variable domain in full, completed from reference TRBV18 and TRBJ2-7, reads NAGVMQNPRHLVRRRGQEARLRCSPMKGHSHVYWYRQLPEEGLKFMVYLQKENIIDESGMPKERFSAEFPKEGPSILRIQQVVRGDSAAYFCASSPLAGVTTEQYFGPGTRLTVT.

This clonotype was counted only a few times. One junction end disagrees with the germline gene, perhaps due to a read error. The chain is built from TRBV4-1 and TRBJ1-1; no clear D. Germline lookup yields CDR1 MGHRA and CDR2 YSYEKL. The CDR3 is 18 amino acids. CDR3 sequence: CASSQASFMWGANTGAFF. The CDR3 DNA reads TGCGCCAGCAGCCAAGCCTCTTTTATGTGGGGTGCGAACACTGGAGCTTTCTTT.

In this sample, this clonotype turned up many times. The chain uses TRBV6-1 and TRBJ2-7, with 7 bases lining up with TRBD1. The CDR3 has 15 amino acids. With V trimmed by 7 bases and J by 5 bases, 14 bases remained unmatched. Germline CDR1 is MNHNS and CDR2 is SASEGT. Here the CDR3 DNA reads TGTGCCAGCACCAAACTCGACAGGGAGCTGGACGAGCAGTACTTC. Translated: CASTKLDRELDEQYF.

The chain's CDR3 is CASSRWTSRGTEAFF. Here the CDR3 DNA reads TGTGCCAGCAGTCGTTGGACCTCCCGGGGCACTGAAGCTTTCTTT. The rearrangement joins TRBV27 to TRBJ1-1; no clear D. Germline lookup yields CDR1 MNHEY and CDR2 SMNVEV (reference sequence). V lost 5 bases and J 4 bases, leaving 17 bases between the germline ends. The CDR3 loop spans 15 amino acids.

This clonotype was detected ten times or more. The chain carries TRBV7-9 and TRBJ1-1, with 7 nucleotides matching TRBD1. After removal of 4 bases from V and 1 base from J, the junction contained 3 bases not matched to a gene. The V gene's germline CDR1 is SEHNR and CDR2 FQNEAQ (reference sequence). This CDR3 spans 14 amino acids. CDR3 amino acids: CASSSTGTNTEAFF. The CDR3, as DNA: TGTGCCAGCAGCTCGACAGGGACGAACACTGAAGCTTTCTTT.

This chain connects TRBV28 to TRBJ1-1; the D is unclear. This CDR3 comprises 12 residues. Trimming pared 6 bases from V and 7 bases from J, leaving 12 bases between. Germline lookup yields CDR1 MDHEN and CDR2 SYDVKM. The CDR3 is CASSTGVDEAFF. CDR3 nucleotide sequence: TGTGCCAGCAGCACCGGGGTGGATGAAGCTTTCTTT.

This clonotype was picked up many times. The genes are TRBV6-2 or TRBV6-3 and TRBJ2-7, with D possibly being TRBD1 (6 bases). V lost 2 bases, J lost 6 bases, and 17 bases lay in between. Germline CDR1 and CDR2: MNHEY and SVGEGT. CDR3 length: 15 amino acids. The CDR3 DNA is TGTGCCAGCAGTTACACGGGGACACCCGTTGGCGAGCAGTACTTC. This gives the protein CASSYTGTPVGEQYF.

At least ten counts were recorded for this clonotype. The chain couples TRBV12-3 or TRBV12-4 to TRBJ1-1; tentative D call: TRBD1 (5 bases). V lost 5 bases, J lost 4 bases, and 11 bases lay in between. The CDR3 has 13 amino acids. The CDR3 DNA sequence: TGTGCCAGCAGTCTCGGGGCTGGCACTGAAGCTTTCTTT. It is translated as CASSLGAGTEAFF.

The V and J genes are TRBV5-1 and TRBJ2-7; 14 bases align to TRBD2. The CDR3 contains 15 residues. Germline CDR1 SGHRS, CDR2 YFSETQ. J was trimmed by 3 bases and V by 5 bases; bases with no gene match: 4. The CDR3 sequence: CASSDGTSGGYEQYF. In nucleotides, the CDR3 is TGCGCCAGCAGTGACGGGACTAGCGGGGGCTACGAGCAGTACTTC.

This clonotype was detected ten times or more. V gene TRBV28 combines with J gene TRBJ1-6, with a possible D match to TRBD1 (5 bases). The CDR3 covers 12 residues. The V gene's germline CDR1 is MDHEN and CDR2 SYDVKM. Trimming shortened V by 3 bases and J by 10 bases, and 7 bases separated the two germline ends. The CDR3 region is CASSFGTSPLHF. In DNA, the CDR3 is TGTGCCAGCAGTTTTGGGACCTCACCCCTCCACTTT. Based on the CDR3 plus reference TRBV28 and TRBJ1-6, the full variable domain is DVKVTQSSRYLVKRTGEKVFLECVQDMDHENMFWYRQDPGLGLRLIYFSYDVKMKEKGDIPEGYSVSREKKERFSLILESASTNQTSMYLCASSFGTSPLHFGNGTRLTVT.

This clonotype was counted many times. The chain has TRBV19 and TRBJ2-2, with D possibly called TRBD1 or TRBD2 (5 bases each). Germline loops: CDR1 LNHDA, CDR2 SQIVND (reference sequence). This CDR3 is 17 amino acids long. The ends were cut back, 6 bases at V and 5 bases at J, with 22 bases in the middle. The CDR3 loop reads CASRLIWDGAGTGELFF. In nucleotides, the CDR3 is TGTGCCAGTAGGCTTATCTGGGACGGCGCTGGGACCGGGGAGCTGTTTTTT.

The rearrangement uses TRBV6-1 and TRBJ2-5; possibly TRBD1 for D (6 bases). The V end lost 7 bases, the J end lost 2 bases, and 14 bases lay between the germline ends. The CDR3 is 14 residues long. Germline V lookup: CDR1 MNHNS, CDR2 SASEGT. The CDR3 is CASTQTGPQETQYF. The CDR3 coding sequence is TGTGCCAGCACCCAGACAGGCCCACAAGAGACCCAGTACTTC.

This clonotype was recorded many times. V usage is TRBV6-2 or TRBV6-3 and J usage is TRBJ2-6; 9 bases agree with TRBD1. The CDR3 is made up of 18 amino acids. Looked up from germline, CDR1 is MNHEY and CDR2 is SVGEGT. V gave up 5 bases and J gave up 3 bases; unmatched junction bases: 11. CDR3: CASSLGTGRPIGANVLTF. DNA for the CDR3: TGTGCCAGCAGTCTAGGGACAGGGAGACCAATTGGGGCCAACGTCCTGACTTTC.

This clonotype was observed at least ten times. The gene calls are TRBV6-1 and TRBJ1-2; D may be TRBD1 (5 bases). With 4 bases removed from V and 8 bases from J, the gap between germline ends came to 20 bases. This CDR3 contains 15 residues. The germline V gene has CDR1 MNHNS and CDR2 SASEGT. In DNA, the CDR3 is TGTGCCAGCAGTGGGTCTGTGACGGGGACTGGGGGCTACACCTTC. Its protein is CASSGSVTGTGGYTF.

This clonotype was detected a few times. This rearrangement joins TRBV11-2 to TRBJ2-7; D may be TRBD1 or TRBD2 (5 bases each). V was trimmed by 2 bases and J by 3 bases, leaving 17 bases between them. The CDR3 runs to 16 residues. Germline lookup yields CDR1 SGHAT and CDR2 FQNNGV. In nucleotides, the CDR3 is TGTGCCAGCAGCTTATCCACTACGGGACGCCACTACGAGCAGTACTTC. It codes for CASSLSTTGRHYEQYF. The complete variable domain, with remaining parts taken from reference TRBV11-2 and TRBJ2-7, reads EAGVAQSPRYKIIEKRQSVAFWCNPISGHATLYWYQQILGQGPKLLIQFQNNGVVDDSQLPKDRFSAERLKGVDSTLKIQPAKLEDSAVYLCASSLSTTGRHYEQYFGPGTRLTVT.

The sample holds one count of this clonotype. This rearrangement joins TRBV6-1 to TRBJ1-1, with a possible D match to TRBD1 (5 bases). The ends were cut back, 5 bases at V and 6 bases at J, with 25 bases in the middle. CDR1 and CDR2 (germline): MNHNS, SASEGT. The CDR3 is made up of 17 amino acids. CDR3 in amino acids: CASSKAGHPVRVSEAFF. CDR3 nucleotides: TGTGCCAGCAGTAAGGCTGGGCATCCGGTCAGGGTGTCTGAAGCTTTCTTT.

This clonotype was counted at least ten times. This CDR3 reads CASSSGPRTVNNSPLHF. CDR3 in DNA: TGTGCCAGCAGCTCGGGCCCCAGGACAGTAAATAATTCACCCCTCCACTTT. The rearrangement joins TRBV7-2 to TRBJ1-6, with D tentatively TRBD1 (6 bases). The length of the CDR3 is 17 residues. V lost 4 bases and J lost 5, with 18 bases in between. CDR1 is SGHTA and CDR2 is FQGNSA in the germline V gene.

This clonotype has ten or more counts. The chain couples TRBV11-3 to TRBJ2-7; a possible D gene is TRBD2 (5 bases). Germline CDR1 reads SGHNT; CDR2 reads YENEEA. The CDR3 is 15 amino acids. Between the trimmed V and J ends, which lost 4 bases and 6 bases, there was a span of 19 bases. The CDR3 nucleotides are TGTGCCAGCAGCTGGAGAGGGTTCCGGGCTCCCGAGCAGTACTTC. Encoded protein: CASSWRGFRAPEQYF.

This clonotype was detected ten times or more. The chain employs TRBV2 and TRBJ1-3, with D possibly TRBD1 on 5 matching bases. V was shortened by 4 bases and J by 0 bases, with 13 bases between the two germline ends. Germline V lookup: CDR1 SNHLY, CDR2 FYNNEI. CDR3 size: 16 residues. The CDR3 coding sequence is TGTGCCAGCAGTGGGGATAAACAGGACTCTGGAAACACCATATATTTT. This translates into CASSGDKQDSGNTIYF.

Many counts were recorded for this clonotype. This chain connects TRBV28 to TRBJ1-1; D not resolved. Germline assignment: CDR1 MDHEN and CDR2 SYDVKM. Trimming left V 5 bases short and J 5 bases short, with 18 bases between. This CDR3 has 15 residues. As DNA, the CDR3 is TGTGCCAGCAGTCTACCCCAGGCGGGGAAGACTGAAGCTTTCTTT. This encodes CASSLPQAGKTEAFF.

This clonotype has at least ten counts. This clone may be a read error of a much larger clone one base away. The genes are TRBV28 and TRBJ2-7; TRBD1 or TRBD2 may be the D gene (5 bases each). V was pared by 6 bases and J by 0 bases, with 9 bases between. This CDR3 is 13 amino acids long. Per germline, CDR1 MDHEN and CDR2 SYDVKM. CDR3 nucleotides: TGTGCCAGCAGCCGGGGCAGCTCCTACGAGCAGTACTTC. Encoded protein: CASSRGSSYEQYF.

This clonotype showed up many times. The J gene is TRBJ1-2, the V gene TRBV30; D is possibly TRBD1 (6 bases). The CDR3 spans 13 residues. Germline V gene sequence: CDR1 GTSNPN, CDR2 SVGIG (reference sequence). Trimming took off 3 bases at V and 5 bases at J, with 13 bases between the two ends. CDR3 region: CAWRGPGEYGYTF. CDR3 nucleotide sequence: TGTGCCTGGAGAGGGCCAGGGGAGTATGGCTACACCTTC.

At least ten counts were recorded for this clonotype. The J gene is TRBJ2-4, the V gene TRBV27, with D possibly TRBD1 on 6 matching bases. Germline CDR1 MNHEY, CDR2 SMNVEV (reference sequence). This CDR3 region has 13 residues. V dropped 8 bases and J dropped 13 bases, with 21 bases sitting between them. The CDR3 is CASGALGGRHQYF. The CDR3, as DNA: TGTGCCAGCGGGGCCCTTGGGGGCAGGCACCAGTACTTC.